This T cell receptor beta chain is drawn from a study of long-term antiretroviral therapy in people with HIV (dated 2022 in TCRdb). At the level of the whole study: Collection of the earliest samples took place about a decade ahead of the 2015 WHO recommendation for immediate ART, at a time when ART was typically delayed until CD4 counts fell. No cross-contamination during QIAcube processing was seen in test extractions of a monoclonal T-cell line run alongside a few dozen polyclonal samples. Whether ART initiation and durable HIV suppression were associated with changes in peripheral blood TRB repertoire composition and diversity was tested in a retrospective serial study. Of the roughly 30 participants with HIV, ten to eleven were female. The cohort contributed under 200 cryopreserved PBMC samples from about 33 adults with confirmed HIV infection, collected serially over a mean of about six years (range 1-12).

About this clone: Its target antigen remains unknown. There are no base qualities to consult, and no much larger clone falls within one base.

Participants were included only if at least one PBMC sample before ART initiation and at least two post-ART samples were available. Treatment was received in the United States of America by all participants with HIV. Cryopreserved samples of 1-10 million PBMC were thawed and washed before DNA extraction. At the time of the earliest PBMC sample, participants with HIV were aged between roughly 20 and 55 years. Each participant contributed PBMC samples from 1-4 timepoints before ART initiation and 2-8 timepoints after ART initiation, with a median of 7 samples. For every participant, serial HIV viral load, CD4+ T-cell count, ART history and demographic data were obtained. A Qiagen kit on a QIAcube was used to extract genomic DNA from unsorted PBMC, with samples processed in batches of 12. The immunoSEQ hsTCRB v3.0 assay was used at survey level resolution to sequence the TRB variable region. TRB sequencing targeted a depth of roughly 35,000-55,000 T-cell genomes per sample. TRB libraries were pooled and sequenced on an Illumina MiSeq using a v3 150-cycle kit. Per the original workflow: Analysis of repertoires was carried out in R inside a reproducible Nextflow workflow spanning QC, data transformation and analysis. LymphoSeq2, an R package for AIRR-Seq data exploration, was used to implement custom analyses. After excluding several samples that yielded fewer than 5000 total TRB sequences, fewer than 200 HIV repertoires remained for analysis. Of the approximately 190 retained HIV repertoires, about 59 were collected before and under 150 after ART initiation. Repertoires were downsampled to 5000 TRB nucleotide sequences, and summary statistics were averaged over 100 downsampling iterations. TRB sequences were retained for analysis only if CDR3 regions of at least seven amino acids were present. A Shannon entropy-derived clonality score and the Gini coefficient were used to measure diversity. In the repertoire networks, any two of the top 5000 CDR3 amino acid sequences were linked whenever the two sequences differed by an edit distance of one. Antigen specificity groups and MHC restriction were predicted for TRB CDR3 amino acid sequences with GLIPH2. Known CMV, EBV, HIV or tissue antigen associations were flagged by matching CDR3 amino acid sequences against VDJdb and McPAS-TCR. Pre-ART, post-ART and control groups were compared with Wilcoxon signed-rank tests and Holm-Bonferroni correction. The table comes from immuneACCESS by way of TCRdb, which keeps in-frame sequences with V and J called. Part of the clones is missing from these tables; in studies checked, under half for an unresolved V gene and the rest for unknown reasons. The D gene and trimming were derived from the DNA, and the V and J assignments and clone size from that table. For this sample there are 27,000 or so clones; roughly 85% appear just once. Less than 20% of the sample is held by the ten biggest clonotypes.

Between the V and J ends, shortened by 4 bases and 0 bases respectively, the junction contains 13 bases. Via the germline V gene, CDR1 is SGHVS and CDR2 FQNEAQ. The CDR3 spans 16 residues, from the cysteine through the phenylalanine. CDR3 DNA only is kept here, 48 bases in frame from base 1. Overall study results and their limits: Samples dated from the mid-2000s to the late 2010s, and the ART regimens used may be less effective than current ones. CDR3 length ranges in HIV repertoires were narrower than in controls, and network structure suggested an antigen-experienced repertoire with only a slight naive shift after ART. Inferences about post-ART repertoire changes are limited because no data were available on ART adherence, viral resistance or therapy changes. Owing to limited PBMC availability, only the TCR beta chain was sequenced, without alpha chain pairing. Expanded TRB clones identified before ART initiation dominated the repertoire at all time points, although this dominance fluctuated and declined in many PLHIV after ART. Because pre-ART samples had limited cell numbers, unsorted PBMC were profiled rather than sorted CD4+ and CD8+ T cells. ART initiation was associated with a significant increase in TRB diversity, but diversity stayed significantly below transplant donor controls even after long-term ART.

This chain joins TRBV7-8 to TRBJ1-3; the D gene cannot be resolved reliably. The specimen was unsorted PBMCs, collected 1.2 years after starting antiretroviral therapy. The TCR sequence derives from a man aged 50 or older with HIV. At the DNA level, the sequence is TGTGCCAGCAGCTCTCGTGACGGCCGCTCTGGAAACACCATATATTTT. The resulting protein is CASSSRDGRSGNTIYF. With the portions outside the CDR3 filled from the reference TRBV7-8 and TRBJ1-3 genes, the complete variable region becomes GAGVSQSPRYKVAKRGQDVALRCDPISGHVSLFWYQQALGQGPEFLTYFQNEAQLDKSGLPSDRFFAERPEGSVSTLKIQRTQQEDSAVYLCASSSRDGRSGNTIYFGEGSWLTVV.